This T cell receptor beta chain was obtained from a study of shared clonotypes between healthy human individuals. Naive CD8 cells comprised CD45RO-negative, CCR7-positively selected cells, excluding terminally differentiated effector memory CD45RA+ cells. Sorted-subset replicate PCRs used about 180 ng DNA, approximately 27,000 T cell genomes. Clones were read by immunoSEQ multiplex PCR, and TCRdb kept only the in-frame ones, dropping some. The sample carries about 2 million clones, over 85% recorded once. Trimming removed 4 bases at V and 3 bases at J, with 13 bases between. Germline V lookup: CDR1 SGDLS, CDR2 YYNGEE. CDR3 size: 14 residues.

Material for sequencing was naive CD8+ T cells sorted from blood. The clonotype comes from a young man in good health. The chain recombines TRBV9 with TRBJ2-5; a possible D gene is TRBD2 (6 bases). The CDR3 DNA reads as TGTGCCAGCAGCTCTCTAGCGCAAGAAGAGACCCAGTACTTC. It codes for CASSSLAQEETQYF.